This T cell receptor beta chain was documented in a study of beta chain features in type 1 diabetes. Study-level information: The study examined more than 100,000,000 sorted cells across all samples. Study results and caveats: There was a moderate but significant shortening of TCRB CDR3s in all four CD4+ subsets of Type 1 diabetes patients.

Sequencing targeted expressed TCRB transcripts, as all isolated RNA had been reverse transcribed. Assay used: immunoSEQ multiplex PCR; TCRdb lists only in-frame clones, some missing. The sample lists 200,000 to 300,000 clones; around 9.9% were seen once. The V gene lost 6 bases and the J gene lost 5 bases, with 10 bases spanning the gap. The germline V gene has CDR1 DFQATT and CDR2 SNEGSKA (reference sequence). The CDR3 has 11 residues. This clone was observed a handful of times. What it binds is not known. Other DNA sequences in this specimen translate into the identical CDR3. The TCR sequence derives from a young man with type 1 diabetes. Sequencing was performed on naive CD4+ T cells from blood. J is TRBJ2-5 and V is TRBV20-1; perhaps TRBD1 as D (5 bases). The CDR3 DNA is TGCAGTGCCAGGGCCGGGGAGACCCAGTACTTC. Translating gives CSARAGETQYF.